The entry below gives a single T cell receptor (beta chain) sequence along with its context. Its matching antigen is unknown. Trimming stripped 8 bases from V and 7 bases from J, with 9 bases between. Germline V gene data show CDR1 as MDHEN and CDR2 as SYDVKM. The CDR3 sequence is 12 residues long. The PCR was carried out with 60 Vbeta primers and 13 Jbeta primers. This table comes from immunoSEQ multiplex PCR, and its TCRdb copy is limited to in-frame clones, with some not included. The sample includes some 140,000 clones, about 69% of them seen just once. This record belongs to a study of cytomegalovirus exposure and HLA in healthy donors. Study-wide points: TCR beta V segments were, for the most part, productive about 87% or about 30% of the time in an earlier analysis.

The chain recombines TRBV28 with TRBJ1-6; possible D gene TRBD1, 6 bases. The sample comprised PBMCs. The clonotype comes from a young man in good health and CMV-seronegative. Written as DNA, the CDR3 is TGTGCCAGCGGGGGGGCGAATTCACCCCTCCACTTT. Translating gives CASGGANSPLHF.